This T cell receptor beta chain originates from a study of blood T cells in healthy people across ages. Overall study: Roughly one uniquely barcoded beta molecule per two T cells was captured. Study-level findings and limits: A greater number of naive CD4+ cells and higher diversity distinguished long-lived donors from aged donors.

CDR3 length: 11 residues. From germline, CDR1 is SGHRS and CDR2 YFSETQ. The V segment lost 0 bases and the J segment 13 bases; nucleotides outside the gene matches: 2. As regards this clonotype: Its specificity is unknown.

The use of a sample-barcoded 5' primer and a J-beta primer mix characterized a second PCR of roughly 7 to 11 cycles. TCRdb re-analysed the 5' RACE reads in MiXCR, keeping a single row per CDR3 protein. The repertoire holds over 1,500,000 distinct CDR3 sequences, with roughly 43% as singletons. The chain employs TRBV5-1 and TRBJ2-5; the match to TRBD2 covers 8 bases. The sequence came from a human donor in good health. Sample: blood. CDR3 protein: CASSLDSGMYF. CDR3 bases: TGCGCCAGCAGCTTGGATAGCGGGATGTACTTC.